Following are 5 T cell receptor beta chains from one sample sequenced in a study of radiotherapy plus CTLA-4 blockade in lung cancer. TCRdb keeps only in-frame clones here, not all; method: immunoSEQ multiplex PCR. Here the sample spans some 110,000 clones, 65% to 85% being singletons. Sequencing used peripheral blood, obtained from a patient treated with radiotherapy plus ipilimumab. These receptor sequences come from a human donor with non-small cell lung cancer who had a partial response to radiotherapy plus ipilimumab.

The rearrangement joins TRBV9 to TRBJ2-1; D is possibly TRBD1 (6 bases). CDR1 is SGDLS and CDR2 is YYNGEE in the germline V gene. This CDR3 region has 15 residues. V lost 2 bases to trimming and J lost 2 bases, with 11 bases between them. CDR3 loop: CASSVGGAAYNEQFF. CDR3 sequence (DNA): TGTGCCAGCAGCGTTGGGGGCGCAGCCTACAATGAGCAGTTCTTC. Filled out from reference TRBV9 and TRBJ2-1, the complete variable domain reads DSGVTQTPKHLITATGQRVTLRCSPRSGDLSVYWYQQSLDQGLQFLIQYYNGEERAKGNILERFSAQQFPDLHSELNLSSLELGDSALYFCASSVGGAAYNEQFFGPGTRLTVL.

The chain employs TRBV29-1 and TRBJ2-2; D call uncertain. The CDR3 has 14 amino acids. Germline V gene data show CDR1 as SQVTM and CDR2 as ANQGSEA. V was trimmed by 6 bases and J by 2 bases, leaving 13 bases between them. CDR3 sequence: CSVRSDTNTGELFF. The CDR3 bases are TGCAGCGTCCGTTCAGACACAAACACCGGGGAGCTGTTTTTT.

This chain links TRBV10-3 with TRBJ2-3, with 13 bases matching TRBD2. Germline loops: CDR1 ENHRY, CDR2 SYGVKD. CDR3 length: 17 residues. The ends lost 2 bases at V and 4 bases at J; junction bases unmatched: 6. The CDR3 sequence: CAISEPRTSGRADTQYF. The CDR3 nucleotides are TGTGCCATCAGTGAGCCTCGGACTAGCGGGAGAGCAGATACGCAGTATTTT.

V is TRBV7-2 and J is TRBJ2-1; tentatively, D is TRBD2 (5 bases). The V end lost 5 bases, the J end lost 3 bases, and 11 bases lay between the germline ends. Germline V gives CDR1 SGHTA, CDR2 FQGNSA. The CDR3 consists of 14 residues. As DNA, the CDR3 is TGTGCCAGCAGCCACCAGGAGGACTACAATGAGCAGTTCTTC. It codes for CASSHQEDYNEQFF.

The chain recombines TRBV19 with TRBJ1-4; no clear D. This CDR3 has 14 residues. CDR1 is LNHDA and CDR2 is SQIVND in the germline V gene (reference sequence). Trimming stripped 4 bases from V and 5 bases from J, with 11 bases between. The DNA for the CDR3 is TGTGCCAGTAGTAGGTCACAGTTAAATGAAAAACTGTTTTTT. This translates into CASSRSQLNEKLFF.